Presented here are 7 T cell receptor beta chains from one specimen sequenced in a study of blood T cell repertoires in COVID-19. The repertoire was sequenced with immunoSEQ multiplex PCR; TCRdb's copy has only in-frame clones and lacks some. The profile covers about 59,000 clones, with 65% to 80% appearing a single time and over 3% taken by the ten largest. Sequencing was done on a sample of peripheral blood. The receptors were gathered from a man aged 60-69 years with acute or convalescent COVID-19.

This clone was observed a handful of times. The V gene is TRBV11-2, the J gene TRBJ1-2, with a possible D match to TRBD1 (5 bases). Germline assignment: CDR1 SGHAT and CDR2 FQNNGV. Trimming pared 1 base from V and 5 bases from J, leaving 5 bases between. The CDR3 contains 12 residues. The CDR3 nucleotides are TGTGCCAGCAGCTTAGGACAGTATGGCTACACCTTC. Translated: CASSLGQYGYTF.

The CDR3 DNA is TGTGCCACCAGTGACTCGAGGGGGCTGAACTATGGCTACACCTTC. Protein: CATSDSRGLNYGYTF. This sequence joins TRBV24-1 and TRBJ1-2, with 7 nucleotides matching TRBD1. Germline CDR1 reads KGHDR; CDR2 reads SFDVKD. There are 15 residues in the CDR3. J was trimmed by 2 bases and V by 4 bases; bases with no gene match: 6.

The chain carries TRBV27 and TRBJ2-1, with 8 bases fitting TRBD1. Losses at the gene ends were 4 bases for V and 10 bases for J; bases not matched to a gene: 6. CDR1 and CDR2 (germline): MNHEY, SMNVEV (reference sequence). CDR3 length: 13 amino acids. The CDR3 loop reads CASSSQGVGEQFF. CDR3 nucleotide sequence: TGTGCCAGCAGTTCACAGGGGGTTGGGGAGCAGTTCTTC.

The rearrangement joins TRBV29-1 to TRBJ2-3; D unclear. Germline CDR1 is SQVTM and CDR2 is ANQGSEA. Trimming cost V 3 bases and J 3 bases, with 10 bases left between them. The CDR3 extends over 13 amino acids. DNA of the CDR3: TGCAGCGTTGATTTCCGGGTAACAGATACGCAGTATTTT. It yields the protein CSVDFRVTDTQYF.

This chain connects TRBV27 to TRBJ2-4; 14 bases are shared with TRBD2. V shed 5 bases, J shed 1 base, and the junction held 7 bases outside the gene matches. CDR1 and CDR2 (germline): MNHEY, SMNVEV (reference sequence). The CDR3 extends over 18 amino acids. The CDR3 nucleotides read TGTGCCAGCAGTGGACTAGCGGGAGGAGGGAGGGCCAAAAACATTCAGTACTTC. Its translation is CASSGLAGGGRAKNIQYF.

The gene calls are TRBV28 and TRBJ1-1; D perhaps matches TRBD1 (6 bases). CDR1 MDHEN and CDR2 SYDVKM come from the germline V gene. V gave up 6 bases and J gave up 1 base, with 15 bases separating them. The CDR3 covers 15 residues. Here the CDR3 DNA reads TGTGCCAGCAGCCAAGCAGGGGATGGGAACACTGAAGCTTTCTTT. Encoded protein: CASSQAGDGNTEAFF.

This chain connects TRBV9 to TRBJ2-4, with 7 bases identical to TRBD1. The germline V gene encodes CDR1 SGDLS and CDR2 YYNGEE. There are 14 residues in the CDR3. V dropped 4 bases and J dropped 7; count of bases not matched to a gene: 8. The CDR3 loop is CASSIDRAANIQYF. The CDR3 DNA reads TGTGCCAGCAGCATCGACAGGGCGGCCAACATTCAGTACTTC. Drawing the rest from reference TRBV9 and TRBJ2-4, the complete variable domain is DSGVTQTPKHLITATGQRVTLRCSPRSGDLSVYWYQQSLDQGLQFLIQYYNGEERAKGNILERFSAQQFPDLHSELNLSSLELGDSALYFCASSIDRAANIQYFGAGTRLSVL.